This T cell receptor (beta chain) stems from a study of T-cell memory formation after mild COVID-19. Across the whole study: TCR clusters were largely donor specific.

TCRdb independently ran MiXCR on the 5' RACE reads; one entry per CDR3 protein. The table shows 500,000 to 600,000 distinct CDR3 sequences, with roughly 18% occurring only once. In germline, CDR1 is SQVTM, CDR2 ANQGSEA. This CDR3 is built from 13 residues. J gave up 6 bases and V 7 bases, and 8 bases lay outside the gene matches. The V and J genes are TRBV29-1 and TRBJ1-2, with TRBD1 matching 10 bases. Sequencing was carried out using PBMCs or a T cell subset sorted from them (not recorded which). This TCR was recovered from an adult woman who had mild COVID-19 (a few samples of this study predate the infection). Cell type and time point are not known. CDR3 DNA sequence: TGCAGCGCAAAAAGGACAGGGGGAGATGGCTACACCTTC. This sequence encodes CSAKRTGGDGYTF.